What follows is one T cell receptor (beta chain) and its context. Antigen unknown. Terminally differentiated effector memory CD45RA+ cells were excluded from the naive CD8 cells, which were CD45RO-negative and positively selected for CCR7. The entry originates in a study of shared clonotypes between healthy human individuals. Whole-study context: The cohort had a couple of women and three men, ages 18 to 49.

Points from the study as a whole: Generally, naive subsets (rather than memory subsets) showed larger estimated richness.

The length of the CDR3 is 16 residues. Germline CDR1 and CDR2: SQVTM and ANQGSEA. After removal of 7 bases from V and 2 bases from J, the junction contained 17 bases not matched to a gene. The authors split each subset's genomic DNA evenly across several immunoSEQ plates. Tens of thousands of T cell genomes (around 200 ng DNA) went into each sorted-subset replicate. This table comes from immunoSEQ multiplex PCR, and its TCRdb copy is limited to in-frame clones, with some not included. The sample consists of approximately 2,200,000 clones, under 95% of them appearing once. Material: naive CD8+ T cells from PBMCs. The source is a man aged 18 to 35 in good health. Some clones in this sample may be carry-over from other donors' samples. The gene calls are TRBV29-1 and TRBJ2-7, with 7 bases identical to TRBD2. The DNA of the CDR3 is TGCAGCGCGCGCGGTTGGCTAGCGGAAAACCCCTACGAGCAGTACTTC. As protein: CSARGWLAENPYEQYF.